These 18 T cell receptor beta chains were sequenced from one sample in a study of T-cell memory formation after mild COVID-19 (dated by TCRdb to the early 2020s). The method behind the library was 5' RACE. The listed sequencing device is Illumina NovaSeq 6000. In TCRdb, the public reads were trimmed at Q25 with fastp and aligned with MiXCR, with productive beta chains retained. Rows merge per CDR3 protein into single entries with the most common DNA and genes. The sample yields just over 350,000 distinct CDR3 sequences; under 15% were counted once. The top ten hold around a fifth of the sample. Source material: PBMCs or a T cell subset sorted from them (not recorded which). The receptors shown here come from a man between 18 and 35 years old who had mild COVID-19 (a few samples of this study predate the infection). The sample titles of this study are shuffled in the database, so cell type and time point are left out; the donor was told from shared clones.

This chain connects TRBV7-3 to TRBJ2-2; 8 bases fit TRBD1. V lost 4 bases to trimming and J lost 7 bases; unmatched junction nucleotides: 8. The CDR3 length is 15 residues. Germline V lookup: CDR1 SGHTA, CDR2 FQGTGA. The CDR3 sequence is CASSSARGRDGELFF. In nucleotides, the CDR3 is TGTGCCAGCAGCTCCGCCAGGGGGCGGGACGGGGAGCTGTTTTTT.

This clonotype was observed many times. The chain carries TRBV7-6 and TRBJ2-2, with D possibly being TRBD1 (5 bases). Germline loops: CDR1 SGHVS, CDR2 FNYEAQ. The CDR3 length is 16 residues. Trimming took off 5 bases at V and 2 bases at J, with 15 bases between the two ends. This CDR3 reads CASSAARQGNTGELFF. The CDR3 DNA is TGTGCCAGCAGCGCAGCCCGCCAGGGCAACACCGGGGAGCTGTTTTTT. The full variable domain, completed using reference TRBV7-6 and TRBJ2-2, is GAGVSQSPRYKVTKRGQDVALRCDPISGHVSLYWYRQALGQGPEFLTYFNYEAQQDKSGLPNDRFSAERPEGSISTLTIQRTEQRDSAMYRCASSAARQGNTGELFFGEGSRLTVL.

This clonotype was detected many times. The chain is built from TRBV29-1 and TRBJ2-1; TRBD2 agrees at 7 bases. The CDR3 covers 12 residues. The trim removed 4 bases at V and 10 bases at J, leaving 7 bases unmatched. CDR1 SQVTM and CDR2 ANQGSEA come from the germline V gene. The CDR3 region has the DNA TGCAGCGTTGGATGGGGGGGGAACGAGCAGTTCTTC. It translates to CSVGWGGNEQFF.

This clonotype was counted between two and nine times. The chain is built from TRBV20-1 and TRBJ2-7; unclear D gene. V was clipped by 5 bases and J by 2 bases, with 16 bases between them. The CDR3 is made up of 14 amino acids. Germline values: CDR1 DFQATT, CDR2 SNEGSKA (reference sequence). CDR3 DNA sequence: TGCAGTGCTTCCGAAACATCAGACCCCTACGAGCAGTACGTC. This translates into CSASETSDPYEQYV.

The chain uses TRBV5-1 and TRBJ1-2, with D possibly TRBD1 on 6 matching bases. The length of the CDR3 is 14 residues. V was shortened by 0 bases and J by 4 bases, with 10 bases between the two germline ends. The germline gives CDR1 SGHRS, CDR2 YFSETQ. CDR3 nucleotides: TGCGCCAGCAGCTTGGCACAGGGCTCCTATGGCTACACCTTC. This translates into CASSLAQGSYGYTF.

A few counts support this clonotype. The rearrangement links TRBV10-3 to TRBJ1-4; tentative D call: TRBD1 (6 bases). The CDR3 length is 14 residues. Trimming cost V 10 bases and J 7 bases, with 19 bases left between them. Looked up from germline, CDR1 is ENHRY and CDR2 is SYGVKD. The CDR3 region has the DNA TGTGCCACTAACAGGGAGGACGGGCTTGAAAAACTGTTTTTT. This sequence encodes CATNREDGLEKLFF.

This clonotype was detected a few times. The rearrangement uses TRBV7-8 and TRBJ2-1; 8 bases fit TRBD2. The ends lost 2 bases at V and 7 bases at J; junction bases unmatched: 7. The CDR3 has 15 residues. Germline CDR1 SGHVS, CDR2 FQNEAQ. The CDR3 nucleotides are TGTGCCAGCAGCTTACCGGGGGGGGTTTGGAATGAGCAGTTCTTC. This codes for CASSLPGGVWNEQFF.

This clonotype was observed a handful of times. This chain joins TRBV27 and TRBJ2-7; 10 nucleotides agree with TRBD2. CDR1 is MNHEY and CDR2 is SMNVEV in the germline V gene (reference sequence). The length of the CDR3 is 15 residues. V shed 7 bases and J 5 bases; nucleotides not matched to a gene: 11. The CDR3 nucleotides are TGTGCCAGCACCCCCGGGGGAGCGGGGGGGCACGAGCAGTACTTC. Protein: CASTPGGAGGHEQYF.

This sequence joins TRBV5-1 and TRBJ2-3; the D gene is possibly TRBD2 (5 bases). The germline V and J ends were trimmed by 6 bases and 2 bases, with 16 bases remaining between them. CDR3 length: 15 residues. The germline CDR1 and CDR2 sequences are SGHRS and YFSETQ. For the CDR3, the DNA is TGCGCCAGCATCAAGTGGACTTCTAACACAGATACGCAGTATTTT. Encoded protein: CASIKWTSNTDTQYF. Together with reference TRBV5-1 and TRBJ2-3, the CDR3 gives the full variable domain: KAGVTQTPRYLIKTRGQQVTLSCSPISGHRSVSWYQQTPGQGLQFLFEYFSETQRNKGNFPGRFSGRQFSNSRSEMNVSTLELGDSALYLCASIKWTSNTDTQYFGPGTRLTVL.

This clonotype has only a few counts. This sequence joins TRBV4-2 and TRBJ1-6, with no clear D. Germline V lookup: CDR1 LGHNA, CDR2 YNFKEQ. The V and J ends lost 1 base and 7 bases respectively, with 17 bases between them. This CDR3 is 17 amino acids long. CDR3: CASSQAQREGQNSPLHF. For the CDR3, the DNA is TGTGCCAGCAGCCAAGCTCAGAGGGAGGGTCAGAATTCACCCCTCCACTTT.

The chain joins TRBV7-9 to TRBJ2-4; D possibly matches TRBD1 or TRBD2 (5 bases each). The CDR3 has 16 residues. The V and J ends lost 5 bases and 5 bases respectively, with 19 bases between them. Germline V gives CDR1 SEHNR, CDR2 FQNEAQ (reference sequence). CDR3 in amino acids: CASSNPGTNTQNIQYF. The CDR3 nucleotides are TGTGCCAGCAGCAACCCCGGGACCAACACGCAAAACATTCAGTACTTC.

The chain uses TRBV7-2 and TRBJ2-3, with no clear D. This CDR3 comprises 13 residues. The germline gives CDR1 SGHTA, CDR2 FQGNSA. The ends were cut back, 2 bases at V and 4 bases at J, with 7 bases in the middle. CDR3 nucleotide sequence: TGTGCCAGCAGCTTATTTGGGTCAGATACGCAGTATTTT. As protein: CASSLFGSDTQYF. Using reference TRBV7-2 and TRBJ2-3 for the parts outside the CDR3, the full variable domain is GAGVSQSPSNKVTEKGKDVELRCDPISGHTALYWYRQSLGQGLEFLIYFQGNSAPDKSGLPSDRFSAERTGGSVSTLTIQRTQQEDSAVYLCASSLFGSDTQYFGPGTRLTVL.

This clonotype was observed a few times. The V call is TRBV18, the J call TRBJ1-5, with D possibly being TRBD1 (6 bases). The V gene's germline CDR1 is KGHSH and CDR2 LQKENI. The CDR3 contains 15 residues. Trimming took off 3 bases at V and 0 bases at J, with 9 bases between the two ends. CDR3: CASSPKQGSNQPQHF. The CDR3 coding sequence is TGTGCCAGCTCACCGAAACAGGGTAGCAATCAGCCCCAGCATTTT.

This clonotype was observed a few times. This sequence joins TRBV2 and TRBJ2-2, with 9 bases aligning to TRBD1. The CDR3 covers 19 residues. The junction had 13 bases not matched to a gene; V was cut back by 4 bases and J by 1 base. Germline lookup yields CDR1 SNHLY and CDR2 FYNNEI. The chain's CDR3 is CASSATSRDREQNTGELFF. The CDR3 coding sequence is TGTGCCAGCAGTGCCACGTCCCGGGACAGGGAACAGAACACCGGGGAGCTGTTTTTT.

The J gene is TRBJ2-3, the V gene TRBV4-3, with TRBD2 matching over 16 bases. V trimming: 0 bases; J trimming: 7 bases; junction bases outside the gene matches: 4. The V gene's germline CDR1 is LGHNA and CDR2 YSLEER. CDR3 length: 17 residues. The CDR3 here is CASSQDGTSGGVNTQYF. Here the CDR3 DNA reads TGCGCCAGCAGCCAAGATGGGACTAGCGGGGGGGTGAATACGCAGTATTTT.

This clonotype was seen only a few times. The chain combines TRBV7-3 with TRBJ1-2; D remains unclear. This CDR3 region has 15 residues. Germline V CDR1 and CDR2: SGHTA, FQGTGA. V gave up 5 bases and J gave up 4 bases, with 17 bases separating them. CDR3 region: CASSPGGSVSYGYTF. For the CDR3, the DNA is TGTGCCAGCAGCCCCGGAGGGTCGGTGTCCTATGGCTACACCTTC.

V usage is TRBV6-6 and J usage is TRBJ2-2, with D possibly matching TRBD1 (7 bases). The V gene's germline CDR1 is MNHNY and CDR2 SVGAGI (reference sequence). The CDR3 contains 15 residues. Trimming pared 6 bases from V and 0 bases from J, leaving 11 bases between. The CDR3 DNA follows: TGTGCCAGCAGCCAGGGGGGACCGAACACCGGGGAGCTGTTTTTT. As protein: CASSQGGPNTGELFF.

The V and J genes are TRBV6-2 or TRBV6-3 and TRBJ2-7; 10 bases match TRBD1. The V and J ends lost 2 bases and 6 bases, in that order; junction bases with no gene match: 1. The CDR3 runs 13 residues. CDR1 and CDR2 (germline): MNHEY, SVGEGT. CDR3 DNA sequence: TGTGCCAGCAGTTACGGGACAGGGGTCGAGCAGTACGTC. Its translation: CASSYGTGVEQYV.